The clone carrying this T cell receptor (beta chain) turned up a few times. Its target is not known. A CD8+CD4-CCR7+CD45RA+ phenotype served as the sorting definition for naive CD8 T cells. From the PCR reads, TCRdb called clonotypes with MiXCR, one entry per CDR3 protein. Of more than 550,000 distinct CDR3 sequences listed, about 25% were seen once; the top ten hold roughly 0.83%. This sample was taken from a study of molecular identifiers for immune sequencing clone quantification. Across the whole study: In replicates, the authors split RNA from approximately 22,000 or 94,000 naive CD8 cells five ways and sequenced four.

Per the germline V gene, CDR1 is MNHEY and CDR2 is SVGEGT. V was cut by 6 bases and J by 1 base, with 15 bases left in between. This CDR3 contains 15 residues. General study results and limits: Clones above 20 RNA copies contained over 97% of effector molecules and under 1% of naive molecules. Jurkat TCR RNA from one cell was spiked into approximately 930,000 naive cells, and it was reportedly detectable there.

The genes are TRBV6-2 or TRBV6-3 and TRBJ1-2; D remains unclear. The receptor was isolated from a human donor in good health. Some libraries in this study had Jurkat cell RNA spiked in. Sequencing was done on a sample of naive CD8+ T cells from blood, with Jurkat cell RNA spiked in. The sample's subset: FACS-sorted CD8+CD4-CCR7+CD45RA+ naive T cells. The CDR3 loop reads CASRLYLTDNYGYTF. CDR3 sequence (DNA): TGTGCCAGCAGGCTATACTTGACCGATAACTATGGCTACACCTTC.